Listed below are T cell receptor beta chains from one sample, sequenced in a study of beta chain features in type 1 diabetes. Sequenced by immunoSEQ multiplex PCR; TCRdb stores in-frame clones only, minus some. The sample shows over 700,000 clones, about a sixth of them seen only once. Source material: naive CD4+ T cells from blood. Every receptor here comes from a woman aged 18 to 35 in good health. Each CDR3 is given with its conserved first and last residue. D genes are given only for firm matches. Clone size is stated in some rows and not others, as once, few, many or a class when expanded.

j_gene: TRBJ1-2; d_gene: TRBD1; abundance: few; v_gene: TRBV18; CDR3nt: TGTGCCAGCTCACCCGGGACAGAATATGGCTACACCTTC; CDR3aa: CASSPGTEYGYTF
j_gene: TRBJ2-3; d_gene: NA; abundance: few; v_gene: TRBV7-2; CDR3nt: TGTGCCAGCAGCCCACAAGGCCGCGGCTTCACAGATACGCAGTATTTT; CDR3aa: CASSPQGRGFTDTQYF
j_gene: TRBJ2-7; d_gene: TRBD1; abundance: few; v_gene: TRBV9; CDR3nt: TGTGCCAGCAGCCCCACAGGGGAAGCCTACGAGCAGTACTTC; CDR3aa: CASSPTGEAYEQYF
j_gene: TRBJ1-3; d_gene: TRBD1; abundance: NA; v_gene: TRBV7-6; CDR3nt: TGTGCCAGCAGCTTACTACCGTCGCCAGGGGGGGCGGATGGAAACACCATATATTTT; CDR3aa: CASSLLPSPGGADGNTIYF
j_gene: TRBJ2-7; d_gene: NA; abundance: NA; v_gene: TRBV11-2; CDR3nt: TGTGCCAGCAGCTCAGAGGGGGGTGAGCAGTACTTC; CDR3aa: CASSSEGGEQYF
j_gene: TRBJ2-4; d_gene: TRBD2; abundance: few; v_gene: TRBV5-5; CDR3nt: TGTGCCAGCAGGCCCGGGACTAGCGCGTGGGACATTCAGTACTTC; CDR3aa: CASRPGTSAWDIQYF
j_gene: TRBJ2-1; d_gene: NA; abundance: few; v_gene: TRBV4-3; CDR3nt: TGCGCCAGCAGCCAAGCCAGGTACAATGAGCAGTTCTTC; CDR3aa: CASSQARYNEQFF
j_gene: TRBJ1-4; d_gene: NA; abundance: few; v_gene: TRBV2; CDR3nt: TGTGCCAGCACCCTAGGGGGAGATGAAAAACTGTTTTTT; CDR3aa: CASTLGGDEKLFF
j_gene: TRBJ1-3; d_gene: NA; abundance: NA; v_gene: TRBV7-2; CDR3nt: TGTGCCAGCAGCTTACAGGGTGACGGAAACACCATATATTTT; CDR3aa: CASSLQGDGNTIYF
j_gene: TRBJ2-7; d_gene: TRBD2; abundance: few; v_gene: TRBV7-2; CDR3nt: TGTGCCAGCAGCTACACTAGCGGGAGGGCGAGGGAGCAGTACTTC; CDR3aa: CASSYTSGRAREQYF
j_gene: TRBJ1-1; d_gene: TRBD1; abundance: NA; v_gene: TRBV19; CDR3nt: TGTGCCAGTAGTCGGGACAGGGGGCTCGGCACTGAAGCTTTCTTT; CDR3aa: CASSRDRGLGTEAFF
j_gene: TRBJ2-7; d_gene: NA; abundance: few; v_gene: TRBV6-6; CDR3nt: TGTGCCAGCAGTTACAGTTCTAGGGTCGAGCAGTACTTC; CDR3aa: CASSYSSRVEQYF
j_gene: TRBJ2-7; d_gene: TRBD2; abundance: NA; v_gene: TRBV29-1; CDR3nt: TGCAGCGTCGCGACTAGCGGGAGTAACGAGCAGTACTTC; CDR3aa: CSVATSGSNEQYF
j_gene: TRBJ2-1; d_gene: TRBD2; abundance: NA; v_gene: TRBV7-9; CDR3nt: TGTGCCAGCAGCTTAGCGACTAGCGGAGCCAATGAGCAGTTCTTC; CDR3aa: CASSLATSGANEQFF
j_gene: TRBJ1-1; d_gene: NA; abundance: NA; v_gene: TRBV7-2; CDR3nt: TGTGCCAGCAGCTTATACGGCTCTGAAGCTTTCTTT; CDR3aa: CASSLYGSEAFF
j_gene: TRBJ2-3; d_gene: TRBD2; abundance: NA; v_gene: TRBV7-8; CDR3nt: TGTGCCAGCAGCCCTAGCGGATGGGGAGATACGCAGTATTTT; CDR3aa: CASSPSGWGDTQYF
j_gene: TRBJ2-7; d_gene: NA; abundance: once; v_gene: TRBV6-5; CDR3nt: TGTGCCAGCAACAACCCCCAGCAGGGCAGCTACGAGCAGTACTTC; CDR3aa: CASNNPQQGSYEQYF
j_gene: TRBJ2-1; d_gene: NA; abundance: few; v_gene: TRBV6-1; CDR3nt: TGTGCCAGCAATGGCAGGTCTGAGAACAATGAGCAGTTCTTC; CDR3aa: CASNGRSENNEQFF
j_gene: TRBJ2-6; d_gene: TRBD1; abundance: NA; v_gene: TRBV4-2; CDR3nt: TGTGCCAGCAGCCCCGGACAGGGTGACTCTGGGGCCAACGTCCTGACTTTC; CDR3aa: CASSPGQGDSGANVLTF
j_gene: TRBJ2-7; d_gene: NA; abundance: NA; v_gene: TRBV6-5; CDR3nt: TGTGCCAGCAGTCTTCGGCCAACCGAGCAGTACTTC; CDR3aa: CASSLRPTEQYF
j_gene: TRBJ2-4; d_gene: TRBD1; abundance: NA; v_gene: TRBV28; CDR3nt: TGTGCCAGCAGTTTCGTGGGGGACAGAACAAACATTCAGTACTTC; CDR3aa: CASSFVGDRTNIQYF
j_gene: TRBJ1-2; d_gene: NA; abundance: NA; v_gene: TRBV28; CDR3nt: TGTGCCAGCAGCTCCACAGGCCTCTATGGCTACACCTTC; CDR3aa: CASSSTGLYGYTF
j_gene: TRBJ1-2; d_gene: NA; abundance: NA; v_gene: TRBV7-9; CDR3nt: TGTGCCAGCAGCTTAGGGGCGGACAACTATGGCTACACCTTC; CDR3aa: CASSLGADNYGYTF
j_gene: TRBJ2-2; d_gene: NA; abundance: NA; v_gene: TRBV6-5; CDR3nt: TGTGCCAGCAGTGCCTCCACGACCGGGGAGCTGTTTTTT; CDR3aa: CASSASTTGELFF
j_gene: TRBJ2-7; d_gene: NA; abundance: once; v_gene: TRBV9; CDR3nt: TGTGCCAGCAGCCCGGTTATTTTCGAGCAGTACTTC; CDR3aa: CASSPVIFEQYF
j_gene: TRBJ2-1; d_gene: TRBD2; abundance: few; v_gene: TRBV7-2; CDR3nt: TGTGCCAGCAGCTTAATAGCGGGAGTGGTCAATGAGCAGTTCTTC; CDR3aa: CASSLIAGVVNEQFF
j_gene: TRBJ1-2; d_gene: NA; abundance: NA; v_gene: TRBV5-1; CDR3nt: TGCGCCAGCAGCTGGGACACCTATGGCTACACCTTC; CDR3aa: CASSWDTYGYTF
j_gene: TRBJ2-3; d_gene: NA; abundance: NA; v_gene: TRBV27; CDR3nt: TGTGCCAGCACCCCCCGAGGACACACAGATACGCAGTATTTT; CDR3aa: CASTPRGHTDTQYF
j_gene: TRBJ2-6; d_gene: NA; abundance: NA; v_gene: TRBV7-9; CDR3nt: TGTGCCAGCAGCTTAACCAGGAACTCTGGGGCCAACGTCCTGACTTTC; CDR3aa: CASSLTRNSGANVLTF
j_gene: TRBJ1-2; d_gene: NA; abundance: NA; v_gene: TRBV7-2; CDR3nt: TGTGCCAGCAGCTCGAAGGGGGGCCTTGGCTATGGCTACACCTTC; CDR3aa: CASSSKGGLGYGYTF
j_gene: TRBJ2-2; d_gene: NA; abundance: few; v_gene: TRBV7-3; CDR3nt: TGTGCCAGCAGCCCTACGAACACCGGGGAGCTGTTTTTT; CDR3aa: CASSPTNTGELFF